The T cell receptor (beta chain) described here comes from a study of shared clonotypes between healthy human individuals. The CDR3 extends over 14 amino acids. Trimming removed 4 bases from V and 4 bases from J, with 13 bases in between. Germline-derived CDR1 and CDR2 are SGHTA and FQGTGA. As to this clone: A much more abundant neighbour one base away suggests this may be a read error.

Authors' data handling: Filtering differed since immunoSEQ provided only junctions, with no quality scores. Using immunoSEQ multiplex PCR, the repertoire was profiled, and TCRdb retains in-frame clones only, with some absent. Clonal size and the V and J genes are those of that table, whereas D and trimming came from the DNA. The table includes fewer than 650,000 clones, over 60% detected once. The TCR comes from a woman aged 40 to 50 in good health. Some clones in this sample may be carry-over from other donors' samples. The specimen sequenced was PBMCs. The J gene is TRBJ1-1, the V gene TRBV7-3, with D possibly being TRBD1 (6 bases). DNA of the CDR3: TGTGCCAGCAGCTCCCAGGGGCCGGGCACTGAAGCTTTCTTT. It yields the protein CASSSQGPGTEAFF. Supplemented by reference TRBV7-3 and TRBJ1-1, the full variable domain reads GAGVSQTPSNKVTEKGKYVELRCDPISGHTALYWYRQSLGQGPEFLIYFQGTGAADDSGLPNDRFFAVRPEGSVSTLKIQRTERGDSAVYLCASSSQGPGTEAFFGQGTRLTVV.